The entry that follows covers one TCR beta chain sequence. As yet, its antigen is unknown. The junction departs from germline at one end; a sequencing error may be responsible. The data derive from a study of shared clonotypes between healthy human individuals. Study results and limitations: Naive subsets generally had larger estimated richness than memory subsets. Across a handful of donors, naive CD4 shared roughly 5%, naive CD8 more than 3%, memory CD4 about 2.4%, memory CD8 more than 0.35%.

Assay execution took place at the deep level. TCRdb keeps only in-frame clones here, not all; method: immunoSEQ multiplex PCR. This sample has under 1 million clones, with 92% found just once. Terminally differentiated effector memory CD45RA+ cells were excluded by CCR7 positive selection of CD45RO-negative cells. Germline CDR1 ENHRY, CDR2 SYGVKD. CDR3 length: 13 residues. The chain couples TRBV10-3 to TRBJ2-7; a possible D gene is TRBD1 (6 bases). The clonotype comes from a man under 40 in good health. Input material: naive CD8+ T cells sorted from blood. The CDR3 region is CAISVDSSYEQHF. For the CDR3, the DNA is TGTGCCATCAGTGTGGACAGTTCCTACGAGCAGCACTTC.